These 16 T cell receptor beta chains were all obtained from the same sample, sequenced in a study of beta chain features in type 1 diabetes. Broader study findings: Shorter TCRB CDR3s, moderately but significantly so, were found in Type 1 diabetes patients in all four CD4+ subsets.

TCRB transcripts that were expressed got sequenced, as all of the isolated RNA had been reverse transcribed. Sequencing used immunoSEQ multiplex PCR; TCRdb keeps in-frame clones, though not all of them. The sample gives over 600,000 clones, around 12% of which show up once; roughly 0.12% is in the top ten. Their antigens remain unidentified. What was sequenced was naive CD4+ T cells from blood. Source of these receptors: a young man with type 1 diabetes.

This clone was recorded a few times. The chain carries TRBV5-4 and TRBJ2-5, with 11 bases that match TRBD2. The ends lost 2 bases at V and 4 bases at J; junction bases unmatched: 1. The CDR3 is made up of 14 amino acids. Germline-derived CDR1 and CDR2 are SGHNT and YYREEE (reference sequence). CDR3 protein: CASSLLAGVETQYF. The CDR3 DNA follows: TGTGCCAGCAGCTTACTAGCGGGGGTAGAGACCCAGTACTTC.

The V call is TRBV7-2, the J call TRBJ2-1; either TRBD1 or TRBD2 may fit D (6 bases each). Germline values: CDR1 SGHTA, CDR2 FQGNSA. V shed 4 bases and J shed 6 bases, with 19 bases lying between them. The CDR3 has 16 amino acids. The CDR3 protein is CASSSDTGARGNEQFF. CDR3 sequence (DNA): TGTGCCAGCAGCTCGGATACGGGGGCCAGGGGCAATGAGCAGTTCTTC.

This clone was seen more than once but under ten times. The V call is TRBV7-2, the J call TRBJ2-4; either TRBD1 or TRBD2 may supply D (6 bases each). V shed 5 bases and J shed 4 bases, with 12 bases lying between them. CDR3 length: 14 residues. Germline loops: CDR1 SGHTA, CDR2 FQGNSA. The CDR3 protein is CASSVPGAKNIQYF. The CDR3 region has the DNA TGTGCCAGCAGCGTACCGGGGGCAAAAAACATTCAGTACTTC.

The chain links TRBV2 to TRBJ1-2; D is possibly TRBD1 (6 bases). CDR1 is SNHLY, CDR2 FYNNEI, per germline. The CDR3 has 14 residues. Trimming cost V 8 bases and J 0 bases, with 13 bases left between them. CDR3 in DNA: TGTGCCAGCGGGGACAACTCAGCTAACTATGGCTACACCTTC. The encoded protein is CASGDNSANYGYTF. Together with reference TRBV2 and TRBJ1-2, the CDR3 gives the full variable domain: EPEVTQTPSHQVTQMGQEVILRCVPISNHLYFYWYRQILGQKVEFLVSFYNNEISEKSEIFDDQFSVERPDGSNFTLKIRSTKLEDSAMYFCASGDNSANYGYTFGSGTRLTVV.

This clone has only a few counts. The gene calls are TRBV10-3 and TRBJ2-7, with 10 bases matching TRBD1. The CDR3 extends over 15 amino acids. From germline, CDR1 is ENHRY and CDR2 SYGVKD. Trimming removed 5 bases from V and 2 bases from J; junction bases left unmatched: 6. The CDR3 DNA is TGTGCCATCAGTAACCGGGACAGGGGAGCCTACGAGCAGTACTTC. Protein: CAISNRDRGAYEQYF.

J is TRBJ1-4 and V is TRBV18, with D uncertain. This CDR3 spans 15 amino acids. Trimming removed 6 bases at V and 3 bases at J, with 14 bases between. Germline loops: CDR1 KGHSH, CDR2 LQKENI. The CDR3 spells CASSPDQSANEKLFF. The DNA for the CDR3 is TGTGCCAGCTCGCCCGACCAAAGCGCTAATGAAAAACTGTTTTTT.

The chain carries TRBV4-3 and TRBJ2-1; D possibly uses TRBD1 or TRBD2 (5 bases each). V was shortened by 0 bases and J by 10 bases, with 16 bases between the two germline ends. The CDR3 contains 15 residues. Germline CDR1 LGHNA, CDR2 YSLEER. CDR3 in amino acids: CASSQDPDGAREQFF. CDR3 coding DNA: TGCGCCAGCAGCCAAGATCCTGACGGGGCTAGGGAGCAGTTCTTC.

This chain links TRBV27 with TRBJ2-5, with D hard to call. V lost 0 bases, J lost 4 bases, and 9 bases lay in between. Germline CDR1 and CDR2: MNHEY and SMNVEV (reference sequence). The CDR3 has 14 residues. The CDR3 is CASSLSGSVETQYF. As DNA, the CDR3 is TGTGCCAGCAGTTTATCGGGCTCCGTAGAGACCCAGTACTTC.

The genes are TRBV9 and TRBJ1-2; TRBD1 matches at 10 bases. The CDR3 sequence is 20 residues long. V gave up 1 base and J gave up 5 bases; unmatched junction bases: 20. Germline CDR1 reads SGDLS; CDR2 reads YYNGEE. The CDR3 DNA follows: TGTGCCAGCAGCGTACAACCCATCCCCGAAACCGGGACAGGGGAGTATGGCTACACCTTC. It yields the protein CASSVQPIPETGTGEYGYTF.

The V gene is TRBV9, the J gene TRBJ1-3; D is unresolved. Trimming stripped 0 bases from V and 0 bases from J, with 13 bases between. The CDR3 consists of 17 residues. Per the germline V gene, CDR1 is SGDLS and CDR2 is YYNGEE. The CDR3 coding sequence is TGTGCCAGCAGCGTAGAAGGAGGGCGCAACTCTGGAAACACCATATATTTT. Residues: CASSVEGGRNSGNTIYF.

This clone was observed a handful of times. V usage is TRBV25-1 and J usage is TRBJ1-2, with TRBD1 matching over 8 bases. The germline CDR1 and CDR2 sequences are MGHDK and SYGVNS. This CDR3 spans 15 amino acids. J was trimmed by 3 bases and V by 1 base; bases with no gene match: 4. In DNA form, the CDR3 reads TGTGCCAGCAGTGAATTCCCAGGGGGCGACTATGGCTACACCTTC. Its translation is CASSEFPGGDYGYTF.

This clone came up a few times. This chain links TRBV5-1 with TRBJ2-7; perhaps D is TRBD1 or TRBD2 (5 bases each). This CDR3 region has 19 residues. V lost 0 bases and J 2 bases, leaving 24 bases between the germline ends. From germline, CDR1 is SGHRS and CDR2 YFSETQ. The CDR3 nucleotides read TGCGCCAGCAGCTTGGCGGCCGGGATAGGATGGGGGTCAACCTACGAGCAGTACTTC. Amino acid sequence: CASSLAAGIGWGSTYEQYF.

Many counts were recorded for this clone. The chain employs TRBV21-1 and TRBJ2-1; TRBD1 is taken as the D call from the table, unchecked against the DNA. TRBV21-1 is tagged as a pseudogene. CDR3 length equals 13 residues. CDR3 bases: TGTGCCAGCAGCAAGGGGGACAGGGGTACCCAGTTCTTC. Translating it yields CASSKGDRGTQFF.

There are a few counts of this clone. This chain joins TRBV28 and TRBJ2-7, with 8 bases aligning to TRBD2. CDR3 length: 13 amino acids. The V segment lost 9 bases and the J segment 6 bases; nucleotides outside the gene matches: 10. Germline-derived CDR1 and CDR2 are MDHEN and SYDVKM. The CDR3 loop is CASYGGGLGEQYF. The CDR3 nucleotides read TGTGCCAGTTATGGAGGGGGACTAGGCGAGCAGTACTTC.

This clone showed up just a few times. This sequence joins TRBV5-1 and TRBJ2-1, with a tentative D call TRBD2 (6 bases). The CDR3 totals 16 residues. Trimming removed 4 bases from V and 4 bases from J, with 18 bases in between. In germline, CDR1 is SGHRS, CDR2 YFSETQ. The CDR3 is CASSPSPVAEYNEQFF. DNA for the CDR3: TGCGCCAGCAGCCCTTCCCCAGTAGCGGAGTACAATGAGCAGTTCTTC.

This clone was detected a few times. The genes are TRBV19 and TRBJ2-7, with 11 bases matching TRBD1. V shed 5 bases and J 9 bases; nucleotides not matched to a gene: 6. Germline CDR1 reads LNHDA; CDR2 reads SQIVND (reference sequence). The CDR3 contains 13 residues. CDR3 DNA: TGTGCCAGTAGTCCCGGACAGGGGGCTTGGCAGTACTTC. It is translated as CASSPGQGAWQYF.